The 9 T cell receptor beta chains below were found in one sample sequenced in a study of T cell repertoires in cytomegalovirus infection. TCRdb reprocessed the reads via MiXCR and lists one record per CDR3 protein. The top ten clones hold roughly a quarter of a sample with 500,000 or so distinct CDR3 sequences, 16% of them seen once. Sequencing was carried out using CD8+ T cells from PBMCs. These receptors all come from a human donor in good health (CMV status not recorded). Some clones in this sample may be carry-over from other donors' samples.

Regarding this clonotype: A much larger clone sits a single nucleotide away, making a read error possible. The chain employs TRBV10-3 and TRBJ1-2; D is unclear. The CDR3 extends over 11 amino acids. Trimming cost V 8 bases and J 6 bases, with 10 bases left between them. Germline assignment: CDR1 ENHRY and CDR2 SYGVKD. The CDR3 region is CAIPRVDGYTF. The CDR3 nucleotides are TGTGCCATCCCTCGAGTGGATGGCTACACCTTC.

About this clonotype itself: The CDR3 ends on some other residue instead of the conserved phenylalanine or tryptophan, so this is likely a read error. The chain joins TRBV27 to TRBJ2-7; D may match TRBD1 or TRBD2 (5 bases each). V lost 2 bases, J lost 3 bases, and 11 bases lay in between. Germline CDR1 reads MNHEY; CDR2 reads SMNVEV (reference sequence). The CDR3 loop spans 14 amino acids. CDR3 sequence: CASSLGTTIYEQYL. CDR3 DNA sequence: TGTGCCAGCAGTTTAGGGACGACCATCTACGAGCAGTACTTA.

This clonotype was recorded many times. The chain has TRBV11-2 and TRBJ2-7, with D possibly matching TRBD2 (5 bases). The CDR3 sequence is 12 residues long. CDR1 is SGHAT, CDR2 FQNNGV, per germline. V was pared by 7 bases and J by 2 bases, with 9 bases between. The CDR3 DNA is TGTGCCAGCACCAACGGGGCCTACGAGCAGTACTTC. This gives the protein CASTNGAYEQYF.

This clonotype was seen at least ten times. The genes are TRBV7-9 and TRBJ2-6, with TRBD2 identical over 9 bases. Germline CDR1 is SEHNR and CDR2 is FQNEAQ (reference sequence). V lost 5 bases and J lost 0; bases outside the gene matches: 11. The CDR3 has 19 residues. In DNA, the CDR3 is TGTGCCAGCAGCGGAGCACTAGCGGGCTCCAGCTCTGGGGCCAACGTCCTGACTTTC. This translates into CASSGALAGSSSGANVLTF.

Only one count was recorded for this clonotype. This sequence joins TRBV30 and TRBJ2-3; D gene unclear. Germline CDR1 reads GTSNPN; CDR2 reads SVGIG (reference sequence). This CDR3 spans 14 amino acids. The V end lost 3 bases, the J end lost 6 bases, and 16 bases lay between the germline ends. CDR3 in amino acids: CAWSLQTSSDTQYF. As DNA, the CDR3 is TGTGCCTGGAGCCTCCAGACTTCATCGGATACGCAGTATTTT. The full variable domain, in which reference TRBV30 and TRBJ2-3 provide the parts outside the CDR3, is SQTIHQWPATLVQPVGSPLSLECTVEGTSNPNLYWYRQAAGRGLQLLFYSVGIGQISSEVPQNLSASRPQDRQFILSSKKLLLSDSGFYLCAWSLQTSSDTQYFGPGTRLTVL.

This clonotype was recorded at least ten times. The chain combines TRBV7-6 with TRBJ1-1, with 7 bases lining up with TRBD1. Germline-derived CDR1 and CDR2 are SGHVS and FNYEAQ. This CDR3 is built from 12 residues. Trimming at V came to 8 bases and at J to 1 base, leaving 1 base not matched to a gene. CDR3: CASRTGNTEAFF. In nucleotides, the CDR3 is TGTGCCAGCCGGACAGGGAACACTGAAGCTTTCTTT.

Note on this clonotype: This may arise from a read error, as a much more abundant clone is one base away. The gene calls are TRBV6-6 and TRBJ2-7; D may correspond to TRBD1 or TRBD2 (6 bases each). V shed 4 bases and J shed 5 bases, with 9 bases lying between them. In germline, CDR1 is MNHNY, CDR2 SVGAGI (reference sequence). CDR3 length: 12 amino acids. The CDR3: CASSWGADEQYF. In nucleotides, the CDR3 is TGTGCCAGCAGTTGGGGGGCCGACGAGCAGTACTTC.

V gene TRBV4-1 combines with J gene TRBJ1-2, with D possibly being TRBD1 (5 bases). The germline CDR1 and CDR2 sequences are MGHRA and YSYEKL. This CDR3 comprises 14 residues. The germline V and J ends were trimmed by 0 bases and 7 bases, with 12 bases remaining between them. The CDR3 here is CASSQDLGVAGYTF. CDR3 DNA sequence: TGCGCCAGCAGCCAAGATCTAGGGGTCGCTGGCTACACCTTC.

This clonotype was counted only a few times. The chain uses TRBV7-7 and TRBJ2-1; possible D gene TRBD1, 5 bases. CDR1 and CDR2 (germline): SSHAT, FNYEAQ (reference sequence). There are 13 residues in the CDR3. V was shortened by 4 bases and J by 4 bases, with 8 bases between the two germline ends. The CDR3, as DNA: TGTGCCAGCAGCTCGACAGTGTACAATGAGCAGTTCTTC. The encoded protein is CASSSTVYNEQFF.